This TCR beta chain was recorded in a study of cytomegalovirus exposure and HLA in healthy donors. The study, taken as a whole, reports: Per a later analysis, about 17,000 TCR beta sequences showed association with HLA alleles at 0.05 false discovery rate.

In regard to this clone: What it binds is not known.

The CDR3 spans 15 residues. Looked up from germline, CDR1 is MDHEN and CDR2 is SYDVKM. With 6 bases clipped from V and 6 bases from J, the junction kept 12 bases outside the gene matches. PCR involved 60 Vbeta and 13 Jbeta primers. In the original processing: A later analysis counted 65 million to 95 million unique TCR beta chains, some 11 million shared. Profiling relied on immunoSEQ multiplex PCR, and the TCRdb table lists in-frame clones only, not all of them. V and J calls and clone size are given by that table; D and trimming were obtained from the DNA. The sample includes about 190,000 clones, more than 70% of them seen just once.

Sequences were obtained from PBMCs. This clonotype was sampled from a man younger than 45 in good health and CMV-seropositive. This chain links TRBV28 with TRBJ2-7; 9 bases are shared with TRBD1. The CDR3 DNA reads as TGTGCCAGCAGCGCTCCGGGACAGGGATCGGCCGAGCAGTACTTC. This translates into CASSAPGQGSAEQYF. Based on the CDR3 plus reference TRBV28 and TRBJ2-7, the full variable domain is DVKVTQSSRYLVKRTGEKVFLECVQDMDHENMFWYRQDPGLGLRLIYFSYDVKMKEKGDIPEGYSVSREKKERFSLILESASTNQTSMYLCASSAPGQGSAEQYFGPGTRLTVT.